This TCR beta chain originates from a study of CD8 T cells in Susac syndrome. The authors sequenced TCR beta from blood CD8+ and CD4+ T cells. The authors negatively isolated CD8+ and CD4+ T cells and FACS-enriched TEMRA cells. This clonotype was counted only a few times. Random-hexamer reverse transcription was applied to roughly 0.5 to 1 ug RNA. Coverage of TCR beta CDR3 amplification by immunoSEQ multiplex PCR extended to 54 Vbeta and 13 Jbeta. Via MiXCR, TCRdb re-called the immunoSEQ multiplex PCR reads, giving one row per CDR3 protein. The data contain about 440,000 distinct CDR3 sequences, around 83% of them singletons. Germline V lookup: CDR1 SGHRS, CDR2 YFSETQ. The CDR3 spans 16 residues. Germline trimming cut 1 base from V and 4 bases from J; bases unmatched to any gene: 10.

This sequence joins TRBV5-1 and TRBJ2-7, with 8 bases matching TRBD2. The TCR was taken from a human donor with multiple sclerosis. Sequenced: CD8+ T cells from PBMCs. The CDR3 nucleotides read TGCGCCAGCAGCTTGCGTGCCGCGTCGGGAGGGTACGAGCAGTACTTC. As protein: CASSLRAASGGYEQYF.